This T cell receptor beta chain originates from a study of CD8 T cells in ankylosing spondylitis (dated by TCRdb to about 2017). Context from the whole study: The study set out to find disease-linked TCR variants by profiling T cell receptor beta repertoires in ankylosing spondylitis patients and healthy donors. The full study cohort was made up of roughly 25 ankylosing spondylitis patients and 108 healthy donors. Samples of peripheral blood were taken, and for ankylosing spondylitis patients, synovial fluid was collected as well. Overall study outcomes, separate from this receptor: Blood from ankylosing spondylitis patients appeared to be characterized by a TCR beta motif composed of several highly homologous amino acid variants. The disease-linked clones showed a CD8+ phenotype and occurred at relatively low frequencies in peripheral blood. Some TCR beta motif variants had previously been reported in synovial fluid and blood of reactive arthritis patients, which suggested common disease-initiation mechanisms. The disease-linked clones were reported as significantly enriched in matched synovial fluid samples from ankylosing spondylitis patients.

As to this clonotype: It lacks a known antigen. No base quality values were provided; no much bigger clone lies one nucleotide off.

Instrument on record: Illumina HiSeq 2500. TCR beta libraries were prepared by quantitative 5'-RACE with molecular barcodes. The paper's processing steps were these. A new computational method based on a probabilistic model of VDJ rearrangement was used to identify disease-linked TCR variants. TCRdb itself trimmed the public reads at Q25 with fastp, ran MiXCR and retained productive beta chains. Rows matching on CDR3 protein sequence are summarized as one entry with the most common DNA and genes. TCRdb's processing, not the authors', yielded these V and J calls. In this sample the table shows 200,000 to 250,000 distinct CDR3 sequences, roughly 25% of which occur a single time. About 6.9% of the sample lies in the top ten. The germline V gene supplies CDR1 SGHDT and CDR2 YYEEEE. The CDR3, cysteine through phenylalanine, is 15 amino acids long. CDR3 DNA only is kept here, 45 bases in frame from base 1. Deletion took 1 base off V and 2 bases off J, with a span of 12 bases between the germline ends.

This TCR was sampled from a male donor with ankylosing spondylitis or in good health (not recorded which). The sequenced material came from blood, either unsorted or a sorted T cell fraction (not recorded which). The sequence links TRBV5-6 to TRBJ2-5; the D gene cannot be resolved reliably. The CDR3 reads CASSLFLGRQETQYF. The nucleotide sequence is given as TGTGCCAGCAGCTTGTTTTTGGGCCGTCAAGAGACCCAGTACTTC.